Shown below are 32 T cell receptor beta chains from a single sample sequenced in a study of blood T cell repertoires in COVID-19. This table comes from immunoSEQ multiplex PCR, and its TCRdb copy is limited to in-frame clones, with some not included. The repertoire consists of approximately 74,000 clones, with 80% to 95% occurring once and the leading ten covering roughly 5%. The sample consisted of peripheral blood. The source of these receptors is a woman aged 55 to 70 with active COVID-19.

V gene TRBV27 combines with J gene TRBJ2-1; TRBD2 matches at 10 bases. The germline CDR1 and CDR2 sequences are MNHEY and SMNVEV (reference sequence). The ends lost 8 bases at V and 6 bases at J; junction bases unmatched: 7. This CDR3 comprises 14 residues. The CDR3 region is CASSSLAGVNEQFF. The CDR3, as DNA: TGTGCCAGCTCATCCCTAGCGGGAGTCAATGAGCAGTTCTTC.

The rearrangement links TRBV24-1 to TRBJ2-2; 8 bases line up with TRBD2. This CDR3 has 12 residues. V shed 9 bases, J shed 6 bases, and the junction held 2 bases outside the gene matches. Germline V gene data show CDR1 as KGHDR and CDR2 as SFDVKD. The CDR3 sequence: CATEAGAGELFF. In nucleotides, the CDR3 is TGTGCCACCGAAGCGGGAGCCGGGGAGCTGTTTTTT.

The chain uses TRBV10-1 and TRBJ2-3, with D tentatively TRBD2 (6 bases). This CDR3 comprises 15 residues. The germline V and J ends were trimmed by 6 bases and 6 bases, with 19 bases remaining between them. In germline, CDR1 is WNHNN, CDR2 SYGVQD (reference sequence). The CDR3, as DNA: TGCGCCAGCAGCTCGTCCTCCGGGAGCTGGGATACGCAGTATTTT. Amino acid sequence: CASSSSSGSWDTQYF.

This sequence joins TRBV6-2 or TRBV6-3 and TRBJ2-7, with TRBD2 matching over 8 bases. The CDR3 totals 16 residues. V gave up 4 bases and J gave up 4 bases; unmatched junction bases: 12. Per germline, CDR1 MNHEY and CDR2 SVGEGT. CDR3 sequence reads: CASSSPLGLVLYEQYF. For the CDR3, the DNA is TGTGCCAGCAGTTCCCCCTTGGGACTAGTCTTATACGAGCAGTACTTC.

This clone showed up just once. The chain combines TRBV28 with TRBJ1-3; 7 bases are shared with TRBD1. This CDR3 is 16 amino acids long. Trimming at V came to 10 bases and at J to 2 bases, leaving 14 bases not matched to a gene. CDR1 MDHEN and CDR2 SYDVKM come from the germline V gene. CDR3 sequence: CATILGTGATGNTIYF. CDR3 coding DNA: TGTGCCACCATTTTGGGAACAGGGGCAACTGGAAACACCATATATTTT.

This clone was recorded once. The V and J genes are TRBV10-3 and TRBJ2-3; 8 bases are a match to TRBD2. The germline gives CDR1 ENHRY, CDR2 SYGVKD. With V trimmed by 8 bases and J by 4 bases, 8 bases remained unmatched. This CDR3 is 14 amino acids long. The CDR3 DNA follows: TGTGCCATCGGGGGAGGACTAGCTCCAGATACGCAGTATTTT. Translating gives CAIGGGLAPDTQYF.

This rearrangement joins TRBV5-1 to TRBJ2-1; a possible D gene is TRBD2 (5 bases). CDR3 length: 15 amino acids. Trimming removed 0 bases at V and 14 bases at J, with 21 bases between. CDR1 and CDR2 from the germline V gene are SGHRS and YFSETQ. CDR3 loop: CASSLVASTTHGEFF. CDR3 bases: TGCGCCAGCAGCTTGGTGGCCAGCACGACACACGGGGAGTTCTTC.

The chain has TRBV27 and TRBJ2-6; no firm D call. Trimming took off 6 bases at V and 4 bases at J, with 13 bases between the two ends. CDR1 is MNHEY, CDR2 SMNVEV, per germline (reference sequence). This CDR3 has 15 residues. The CDR3 DNA reads TGTGCCAGCAGGCTAAAGTCCGTCGGGGCCAACGTCCTGACTTTC. This translates into CASRLKSVGANVLTF.

J is TRBJ2-1 and V is TRBV6-2 or TRBV6-3, with 11 bases fitting TRBD2. Germline assignment: CDR1 MNHEY and CDR2 SVGEGT. There are 16 residues in the CDR3. V shed 2 bases and J 6 bases; nucleotides not matched to a gene: 6. The CDR3 region has the DNA TGTGCCAGCAGTTACCGGTTACTAGCGGGAGCCAATGAGCAGTTCTTC. Translation gives CASSYRLLAGANEQFF.

The chain joins TRBV7-2 to TRBJ1-5, with a possible D match to TRBD1 (6 bases). The germline V and J ends were trimmed by 2 bases and 1 base, with 9 bases remaining between them. CDR3 length: 15 amino acids. Germline V gene lookup returns CDR1 SGHTA and CDR2 FQGNSA. CDR3 protein: CASSLQGISNQPQHF. CDR3 coding DNA: TGTGCCAGCAGCTTACAGGGGATAAGCAATCAGCCCCAGCATTTT. Based on the CDR3 plus reference TRBV7-2 and TRBJ1-5, the full variable domain is GAGVSQSPSNKVTEKGKDVELRCDPISGHTALYWYRQSLGQGLEFLIYFQGNSAPDKSGLPSDRFSAERTGGSVSTLTIQRTQQEDSAVYLCASSLQGISNQPQHFGDGTRLSIL.

The J gene is TRBJ2-6, the V gene TRBV5-1, with TRBD1 matching over 10 bases. The CDR3 runs 16 residues. With 5 bases clipped from V and 0 bases from J, the junction kept 2 bases outside the gene matches. Germline V CDR1 and CDR2: SGHRS, YFSETQ. In nucleotides, the CDR3 is TGCGCCAGCAGGAGGACAGGGGGCTCTGGGGCCAACGTCCTGACTTTC. Its protein is CASRRTGGSGANVLTF. The full variable domain, its missing parts supplied by reference TRBV5-1 and TRBJ2-6, is KAGVTQTPRYLIKTRGQQVTLSCSPISGHRSVSWYQQTPGQGLQFLFEYFSETQRNKGNFPGRFSGRQFSNSRSEMNVSTLELGDSALYLCASRRTGGSGANVLTFGAGSRLTVL.

V and J are TRBV28 and TRBJ2-5, with 7 bases matching TRBD1. The V gene end was trimmed by 4 bases and the J gene end by 4 bases; junction bases not matched to a gene: 12. Germline V gives CDR1 MDHEN, CDR2 SYDVKM. The CDR3 has 16 amino acids. CDR3 sequence: CASSSIFGTAVETQYF. The CDR3 coding sequence is TGTGCCAGCAGTTCAATTTTCGGGACAGCCGTAGAGACCCAGTACTTC.

The genes are TRBV6-5 and TRBJ2-7; maybe TRBD2 (5 bases). This CDR3 contains 13 residues. Germline V gene lookup returns CDR1 MNHEY and CDR2 SVGAGI. V dropped 8 bases and J dropped 3 bases, with 14 bases sitting between them. CDR3 residues: CASRPLGSYEQYF. DNA for the CDR3: TGTGCCAGCCGTCCGTTAGGGAGCTACGAGCAGTACTTC.

The rearrangement links TRBV11-2 to TRBJ2-7, with D possibly being TRBD1 (5 bases). The length of the CDR3 is 14 residues. The V gene lost 1 base and the J gene lost 2 bases, with 9 bases spanning the gap. Germline V gene data show CDR1 as SGHAT and CDR2 as FQNNGV. In DNA, the CDR3 is TGTGCCAGCAGCTTAGCCCAGGGTGCCTACGAGCAGTACTTC. It codes for CASSLAQGAYEQYF.

The chain employs TRBV5-1 and TRBJ2-2, with a possible D match to TRBD1 (6 bases). Germline V gives CDR1 SGHRS, CDR2 YFSETQ. V gave up 3 bases and J gave up 7 bases, with 16 bases separating them. The CDR3 is 15 residues long. The CDR3 loop is CASSSAGTQNGELFF. The CDR3 nucleotides are TGCGCCAGCAGCTCTGCCGGGACACAGAACGGGGAGCTGTTTTTT. The whole variable domain, filled in from reference TRBV5-1 and TRBJ2-2, reads KAGVTQTPRYLIKTRGQQVTLSCSPISGHRSVSWYQQTPGQGLQFLFEYFSETQRNKGNFPGRFSGRQFSNSRSEMNVSTLELGDSALYLCASSSAGTQNGELFFGEGSRLTVL.

V is TRBV2 and J is TRBJ2-1; 8 bases match TRBD2. Per germline, CDR1 SNHLY and CDR2 FYNNEI. This CDR3 has 15 amino acids. The junction had 6 bases not matched to a gene; V was cut back by 6 bases and J by 2 bases. CDR3 in DNA: TGTGCCAGCAGGGAGCGGGAGTCCCCCTACAATGAGCAGTTCTTC. This sequence encodes CASRERESPYNEQFF.

The chain carries TRBV6-6 and TRBJ1-1; a weak D match, TRBD1 (5 bases). V was trimmed by 6 bases and J by 7 bases, leaving 15 bases between them. The CDR3 runs 13 residues. In germline, CDR1 is MNHNY, CDR2 SVGAGI (reference sequence). For the CDR3, the DNA is TGTGCCAGCAGCCTAAGTTCGGGGGATGAAGCTTTCTTT. It encodes CASSLSSGDEAFF.

The genes are TRBV3-1 (or the pseudogene TRBV3-2) and TRBJ2-1; D perhaps matches TRBD2 (6 bases). CDR1 LGHDT and CDR2 YNNKEL come from the germline V gene (reference sequence). The ends were cut back, 4 bases at V and 2 bases at J, with 15 bases in the middle. This CDR3 has 16 amino acids. The CDR3 DNA is TGTGCCAGCAGCCCGCCCACTAGCCTAACCTACAATGAGCAGTTCTTC. Amino acid sequence: CASSPPTSLTYNEQFF.

The J gene is TRBJ2-1, the V gene TRBV28; 11 bases line up with TRBD2. The CDR3 is made up of 16 amino acids. The germline CDR1 and CDR2 sequences are MDHEN and SYDVKM. The trim removed 6 bases at V and 8 bases at J, leaving 12 bases unmatched. CDR3 protein: CASSPEIAGGRHEQFF. The CDR3 DNA reads as TGTGCCAGCAGCCCCGAGATAGCGGGAGGGCGTCATGAGCAGTTCTTC.

This chain connects TRBV9 to TRBJ2-5; D is perhaps TRBD1 (5 bases). V dropped 0 bases and J dropped 4 bases, with 10 bases sitting between them. The germline V gene encodes CDR1 SGDLS and CDR2 YYNGEE. CDR3 size: 14 residues. This CDR3 reads CASSVGWQGETQYF. Written as DNA, the CDR3 is TGTGCCAGCAGCGTAGGGTGGCAGGGAGAGACCCAGTACTTC.

The rearrangement joins TRBV6-2 or TRBV6-3 to TRBJ2-7; D may be TRBD1 (5 bases). V was trimmed by 6 bases and J by 3 bases, leaving 9 bases between them. This CDR3 comprises 12 residues. Looked up from germline, CDR1 is MNHEY and CDR2 is SVGEGT. Here the CDR3 reads CASSTGVYEQYF. The CDR3 nucleotides read TGTGCCAGCAGCACAGGAGTCTACGAGCAGTACTTC.

A single count supports this clone. This chain uses TRBV10-1 with TRBJ2-5, with D unresolved. The V and J ends lost 2 bases and 1 base respectively, with 5 bases between them. Germline CDR1 is WNHNN and CDR2 is SYGVQD (reference sequence). The CDR3 spans 13 residues. The CDR3 is CASSEGPQETQYF. The CDR3 nucleotides are TGCGCCAGCAGTGAGGGCCCCCAAGAGACCCAGTACTTC.

The genes are TRBV28 and TRBJ1-1, with D maybe TRBD1 (6 bases). The CDR3 has 15 residues. Per the germline V gene, CDR1 is MDHEN and CDR2 is SYDVKM. V shed 6 bases and J shed 5 bases, with 19 bases lying between them. This CDR3 reads CASSRGWGRGTEAFF. Here the CDR3 DNA reads TGTGCCAGCAGCCGCGGCTGGGGGCGCGGGACTGAAGCTTTCTTT.

This clone was found once. The genes are TRBV18 and TRBJ1-2; D is unresolved. With 3 bases removed from V and 2 bases from J, the gap between germline ends came to 13 bases. The length of the CDR3 is 15 residues. Germline CDR1 KGHSH, CDR2 LQKENI. CDR3 DNA: TGTGCCAGCTCACCGCAGGCCACCACAAACTATGGCTACACCTTC. It specifies CASSPQATTNYGYTF.

For the CDR3, the DNA is TGTGCCAGCAGCCTATACAGAACGGGGGAGCTGTTTTTT. Translating gives CASSLYRTGELFF. This rearrangement joins TRBV14 to TRBJ2-2; D is ambiguous. Germline CDR1 is SGHDN and CDR2 is FVKESK. V lost 4 bases, J lost 8 bases, and 11 bases lay in between. This CDR3 has 13 amino acids. Looking up the rest from reference TRBV14 and TRBJ2-2 gives the full variable domain: EAGVTQFPSHSVIEKGQTVTLRCDPISGHDNLYWYRRVMGKEIKFLLHFVKESKQDESGMPNNRFLAERTGGTYSTLKVQPAELEDSGVYFCASSLYRTGELFFGEGSRLTVL.

The V gene is TRBV28, the J gene TRBJ1-5; the D gene is possibly TRBD1 (6 bases). Trimming took 5 bases from V and 3 from J, leaving 14 bases between them. The CDR3 has 15 residues. Germline CDR1 and CDR2: MDHEN and SYDVKM. The CDR3 coding sequence is TGTGCCAGCAGTAACCCCGGGACAACCAATCAGCCCCAGCATTTT. Translation gives CASSNPGTTNQPQHF.

This clone appeared a single time. The chain joins TRBV15 to TRBJ2-3; 10 bases align to TRBD2. V lost 7 bases and J lost 3; bases outside the gene matches: 4. The CDR3 extends over 14 amino acids. CDR1 and CDR2 (germline): LNHNV, YYDKDF (reference sequence). This CDR3 reads CATTPAGGTDTQYF. The CDR3 nucleotides read TGTGCCACCACTCCAGCGGGAGGGACAGATACGCAGTATTTT.

The V gene is TRBV9, the J gene TRBJ2-5, with a weak D call TRBD2 (6 bases). CDR3 length: 14 residues. Germline V gene data show CDR1 as SGDLS and CDR2 as YYNGEE. The V end was cut by 2 bases, the J end by 3 bases, with 11 bases between. The CDR3 nucleotides are TGTGCCAGCAGCGTGAGGAGGGGAGAAGAGACCCAGTACTTC. Its translation: CASSVRRGEETQYF.

The V and J genes are TRBV5-1 and TRBJ2-7; no firm D call. CDR3 length equals 13 residues. V lost 0 bases and J lost 3, with 7 bases in between. Germline V CDR1 and CDR2: SGHRS, YFSETQ. The CDR3 protein is CASSLGDIYEQYF. The CDR3 coding sequence is TGCGCCAGCAGCTTGGGCGACATCTACGAGCAGTACTTC.

The J gene is TRBJ2-1, the V gene TRBV6-4; a possible D gene is TRBD2 (6 bases). The CDR3 length is 15 residues. V lost 0 bases to trimming and J lost 7 bases, with 13 bases between them. Germline V CDR1 and CDR2: MRHNA, SNTAGT. CDR3 sequence (DNA): TGTGCCAGCAGTGACTCGATAGTGGCGGGGAATGAGCAGTTCTTC. It is translated as CASSDSIVAGNEQFF.

Notes on this clone: One junction end does not reproduce the germline sequence, and a read error may be involved. This chain joins TRBV27 and TRBJ2-6; TRBD1 might be the D (6 bases). CDR1 is MNHEY, CDR2 SMNVEV, per germline (reference sequence). The CDR3 has 20 amino acids. CDR3 sequence (DNA): TGTGCCAGCAGTACAACAGGGTTTTCAAGTCATTCATCTGGGGCCAACGCCCTGACTTTC. This gives the protein CASSTTGFSSHSSGANALTF.

The chain combines TRBV5-1 with TRBJ2-3; weak D call: TRBD2 (5 bases). The CDR3 has 16 amino acids. Trimming removed 1 base from V and 1 base from J, with 13 bases in between. Per germline, CDR1 SGHRS and CDR2 YFSETQ. This CDR3 is CASSLPGSPGTDTQYF. DNA for the CDR3: TGCGCCAGCAGCTTGCCGGGATCTCCCGGCACAGATACGCAGTATTTT.